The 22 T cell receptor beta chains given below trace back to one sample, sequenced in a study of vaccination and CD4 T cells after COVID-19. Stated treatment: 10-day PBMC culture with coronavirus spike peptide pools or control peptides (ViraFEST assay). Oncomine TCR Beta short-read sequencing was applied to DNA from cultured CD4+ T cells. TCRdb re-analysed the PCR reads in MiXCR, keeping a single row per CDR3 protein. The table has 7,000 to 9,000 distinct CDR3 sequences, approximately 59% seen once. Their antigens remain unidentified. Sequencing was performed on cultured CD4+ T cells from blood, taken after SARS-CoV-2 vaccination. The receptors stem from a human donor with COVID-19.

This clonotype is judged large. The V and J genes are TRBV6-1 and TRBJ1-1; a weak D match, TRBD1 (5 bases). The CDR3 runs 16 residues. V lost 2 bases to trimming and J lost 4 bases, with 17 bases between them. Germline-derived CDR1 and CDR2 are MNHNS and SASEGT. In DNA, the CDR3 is TGTGCCAGCAGTGAACAGGGACCTGGTTTTGGCACTGAAGCTTTCTTT. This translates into CASSEQGPGFGTEAFF.

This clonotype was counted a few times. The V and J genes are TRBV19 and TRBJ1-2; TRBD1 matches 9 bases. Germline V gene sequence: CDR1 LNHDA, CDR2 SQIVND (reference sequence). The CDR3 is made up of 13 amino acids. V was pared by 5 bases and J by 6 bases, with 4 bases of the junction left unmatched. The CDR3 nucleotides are TGTGCCAGTAGTGCCAGGACAGGGGATGGCTACACCTTC. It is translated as CASSARTGDGYTF.

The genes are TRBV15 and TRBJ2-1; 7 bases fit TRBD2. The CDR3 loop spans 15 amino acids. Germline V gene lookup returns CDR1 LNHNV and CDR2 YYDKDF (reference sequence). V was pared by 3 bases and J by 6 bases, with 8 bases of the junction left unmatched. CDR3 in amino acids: CATSRLTGGSNEQFF. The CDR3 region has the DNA TGTGCCACCAGCAGGTTAACGGGGGGTTCCAATGAGCAGTTCTTC.

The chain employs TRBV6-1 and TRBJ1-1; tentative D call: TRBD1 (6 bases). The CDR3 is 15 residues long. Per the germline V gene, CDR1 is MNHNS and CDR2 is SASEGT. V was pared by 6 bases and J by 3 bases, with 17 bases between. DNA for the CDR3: TGTGCCAGCAGGGATCGAGGGGGTGTGGACACTGAAGCTTTCTTT. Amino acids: CASRDRGGVDTEAFF.

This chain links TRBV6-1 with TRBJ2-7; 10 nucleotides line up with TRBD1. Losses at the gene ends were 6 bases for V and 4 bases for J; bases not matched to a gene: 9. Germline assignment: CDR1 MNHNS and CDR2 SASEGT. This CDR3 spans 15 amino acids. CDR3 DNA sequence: TGTGCCAGCAGGGAGACCGGGACAGGGGTGTACGAGCAGTACTTC. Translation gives CASRETGTGVYEQYF.

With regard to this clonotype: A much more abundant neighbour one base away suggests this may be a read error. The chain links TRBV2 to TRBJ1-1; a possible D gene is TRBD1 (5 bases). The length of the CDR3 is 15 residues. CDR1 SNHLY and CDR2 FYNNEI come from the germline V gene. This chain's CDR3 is CASSEARGDGTVAFF. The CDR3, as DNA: TGTGCCAGCAGTGAAGCTCGTGGGGATGGGACTGTAGCTTTCTTT.

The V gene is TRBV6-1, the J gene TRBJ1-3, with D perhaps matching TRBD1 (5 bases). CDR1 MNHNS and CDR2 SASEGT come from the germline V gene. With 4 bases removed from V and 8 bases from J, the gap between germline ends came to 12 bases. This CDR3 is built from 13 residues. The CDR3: CASSGGEGYTIYF. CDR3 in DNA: TGTGCCAGCAGTGGGGGGGAAGGGTACACCATATATTTT.

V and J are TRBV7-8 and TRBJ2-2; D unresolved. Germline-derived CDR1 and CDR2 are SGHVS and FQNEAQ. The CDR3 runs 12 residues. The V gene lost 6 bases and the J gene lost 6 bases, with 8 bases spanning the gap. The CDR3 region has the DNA TGTGCCAGCAGGGGAAGGCCCGGGGAGCTGTTTTTT. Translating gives CASRGRPGELFF.

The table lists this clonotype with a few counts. DNA of the CDR3: TGTGCCACCCATCTCTGGGCCTATGGCTACACCTTC. It translates to CATHLWAYGYTF. The chain recombines TRBV19 with TRBJ1-2; D is unclear. The germline gives CDR1 LNHDA, CDR2 SQIVND (reference sequence). The CDR3 spans 12 residues. The ends were cut back, 10 bases at V and 4 bases at J, with 13 bases in the middle.

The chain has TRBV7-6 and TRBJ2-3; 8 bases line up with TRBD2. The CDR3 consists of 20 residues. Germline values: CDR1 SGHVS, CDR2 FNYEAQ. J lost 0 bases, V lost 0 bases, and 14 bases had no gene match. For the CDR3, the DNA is TGTGCCAGCAGCTTAGCACCCCCGAGTAGCGGGGTAAAAAGCACAGATACGCAGTATTTT. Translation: CASSLAPPSSGVKSTDTQYF.

CDR3 loop: CASSSGRVGTQYF. In DNA form, the CDR3 reads TGTGCCAGCAGTTCCGGCCGGGTCGGGACGCAGTATTTT. This chain links TRBV28 with TRBJ2-3; D unresolved. V lost 4 bases and J 9 bases, leaving 14 bases between the germline ends. From germline, CDR1 is MDHEN and CDR2 SYDVKM. The CDR3 is made up of 13 amino acids.

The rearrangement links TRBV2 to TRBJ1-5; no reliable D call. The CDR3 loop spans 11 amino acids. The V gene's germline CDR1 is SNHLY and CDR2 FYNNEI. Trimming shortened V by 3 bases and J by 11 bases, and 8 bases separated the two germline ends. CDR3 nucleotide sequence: TGTGCCAGCAGTGAGAGCGGCTCCCAGCATTTT. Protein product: CASSESGSQHF.

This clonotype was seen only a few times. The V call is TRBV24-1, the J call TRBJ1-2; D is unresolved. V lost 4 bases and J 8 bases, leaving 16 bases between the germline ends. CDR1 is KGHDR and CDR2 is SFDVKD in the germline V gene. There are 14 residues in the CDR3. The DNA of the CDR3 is TGTGCCACCAGTGACCCTTCGGGAACGCCCGGCTACACCTTC. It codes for CATSDPSGTPGYTF.

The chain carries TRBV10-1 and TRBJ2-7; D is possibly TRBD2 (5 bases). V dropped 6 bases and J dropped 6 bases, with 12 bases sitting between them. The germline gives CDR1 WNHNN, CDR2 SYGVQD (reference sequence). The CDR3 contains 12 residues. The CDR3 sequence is CASSGVLFEQYF. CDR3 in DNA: TGCGCCAGCAGCGGGGTCCTCTTCGAGCAGTACTTC.

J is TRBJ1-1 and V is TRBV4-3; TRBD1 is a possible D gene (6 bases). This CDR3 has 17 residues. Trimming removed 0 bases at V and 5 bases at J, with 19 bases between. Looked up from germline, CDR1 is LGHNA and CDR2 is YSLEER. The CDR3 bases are TGCGCCAGCAGCCAAGAATTGACCGCGGCAGGGGTAACTGAAGCTTTCTTT. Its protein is CASSQELTAAGVTEAFF.

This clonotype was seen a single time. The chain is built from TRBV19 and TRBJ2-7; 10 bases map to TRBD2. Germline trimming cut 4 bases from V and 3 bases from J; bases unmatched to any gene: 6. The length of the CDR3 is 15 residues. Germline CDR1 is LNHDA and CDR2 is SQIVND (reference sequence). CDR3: CASSTWGLANYEQYF. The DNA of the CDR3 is TGTGCCAGTAGTACCTGGGGACTAGCGAACTACGAGCAGTACTTC.

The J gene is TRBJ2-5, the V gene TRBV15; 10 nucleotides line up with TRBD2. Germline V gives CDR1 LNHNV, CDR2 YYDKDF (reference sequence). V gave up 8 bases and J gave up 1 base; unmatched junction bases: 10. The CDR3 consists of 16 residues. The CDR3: CATQGQRGGFQETQYF. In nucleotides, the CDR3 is TGTGCCACCCAAGGCCAGCGGGGGGGTTTCCAAGAGACCCAGTACTTC.

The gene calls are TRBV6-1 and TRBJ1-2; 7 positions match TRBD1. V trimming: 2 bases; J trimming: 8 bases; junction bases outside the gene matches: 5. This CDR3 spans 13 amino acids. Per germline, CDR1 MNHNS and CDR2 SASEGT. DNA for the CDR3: TGTGCCAGCAGTGAACAGGGAGGGGGCGGCTACACCTTC. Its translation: CASSEQGGGGYTF.

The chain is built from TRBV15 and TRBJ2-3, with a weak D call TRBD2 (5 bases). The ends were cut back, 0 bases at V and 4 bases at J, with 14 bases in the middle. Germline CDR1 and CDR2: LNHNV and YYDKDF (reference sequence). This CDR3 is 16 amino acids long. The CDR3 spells CATSRDDGGWADTQYF. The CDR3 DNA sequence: TGTGCCACCAGCAGAGATGATGGCGGGTGGGCAGATACGCAGTATTTT.

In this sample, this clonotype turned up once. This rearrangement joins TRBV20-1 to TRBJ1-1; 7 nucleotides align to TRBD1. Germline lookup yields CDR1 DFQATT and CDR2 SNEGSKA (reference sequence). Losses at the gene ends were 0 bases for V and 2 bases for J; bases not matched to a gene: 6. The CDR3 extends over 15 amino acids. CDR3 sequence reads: CSARDLAGGNTEAFF. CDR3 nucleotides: TGCAGTGCTAGAGATCTGGCAGGGGGAAACACTGAAGCTTTCTTT.

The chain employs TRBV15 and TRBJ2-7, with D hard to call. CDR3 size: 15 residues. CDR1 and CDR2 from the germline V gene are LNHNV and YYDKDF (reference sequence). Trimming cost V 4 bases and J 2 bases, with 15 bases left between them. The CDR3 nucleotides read TGTGCCACCAGCACCCACCTGAGCGCGACCTACGAGCAGTACTTC. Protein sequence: CATSTHLSATYEQYF. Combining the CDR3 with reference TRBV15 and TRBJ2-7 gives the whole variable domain DAMVIQNPRYQVTQFGKPVTLSCSQTLNHNVMYWYQQKSSQAPKLLFHYYDKDFNNEADTPDNFQSRRPNTSFCFLDIRSPGLGDTAMYLCATSTHLSATYEQYFGPGTRLTVT.

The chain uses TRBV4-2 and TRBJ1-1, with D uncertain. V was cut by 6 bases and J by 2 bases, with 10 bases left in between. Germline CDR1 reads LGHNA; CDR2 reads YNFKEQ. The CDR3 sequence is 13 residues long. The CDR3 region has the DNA TGTGCCAGCAGTAAGACACCAAACACTGAAGCTTTCTTT. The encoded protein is CASSKTPNTEAFF.